Below are 29 T cell receptor beta chains sequenced from a single sample in a study of cytomegalovirus exposure and HLA in healthy donors. PCR primers comprised 60 Vbeta and 13 Jbeta primers. Only in-frame clones appear in the TCRdb table, and some are missing; sequencing was by immunoSEQ multiplex PCR. This table has some 85,000 clones, less than 85% appearing once. Input material: PBMCs. All receptors come from a man between 18 and 29 years old in good health and CMV-seronegative.

The DNA of the CDR3 is TGTGCCAGCAGCCAGGGACTAGCGGGAGGGGGAGATACGCAGTATTTT. It is translated as CASSQGLAGGGDTQYF. This rearrangement joins TRBV5-4 to TRBJ2-3; 16 bases line up with TRBD2. This CDR3 is built from 16 residues. Germline loops: CDR1 SGHNT, CDR2 YYREEE (reference sequence). Unmatched junction bases numbered 4, after V lost 4 bases and J lost 5 bases.

This clone was recorded a few times. The chain has TRBV28 and TRBJ1-1; a weak D match, TRBD1 (5 bases). This CDR3 comprises 11 residues. The germline V gene has CDR1 MDHEN and CDR2 SYDVKM. Deletions cut 5 bases from V and 5 bases from J, with 6 bases between. The DNA of the CDR3 is TGTGCCAGCAGTCGACAGACTGAAGCTTTCTTT. Protein: CASSRQTEAFF.

The sample holds one count of this clone. CDR3 sequence (DNA): TGTGCCAGCAGCTTAATGAGGGCGGCGGGATCTGAAGCTTTCTTT. Its protein product is CASSLMRAAGSEAFF. The V and J genes are TRBV7-9 and TRBJ1-1; D remains ambiguous. The CDR3 length is 15 residues. Deletions cut 2 bases from V and 6 bases from J, with 16 bases between. Germline V gene sequence: CDR1 SEHNR, CDR2 FQNEAQ (reference sequence).

J is TRBJ2-2 and V is TRBV30; TRBD2 agrees at 10 bases. Germline-derived CDR1 and CDR2 are GTSNPN and SVGIG (reference sequence). The CDR3 consists of 16 residues. V shed 3 bases and J 5 bases; nucleotides not matched to a gene: 9. CDR3 sequence: CAWSGASGSRTGELFF. The DNA for the CDR3 is TGTGCCTGGAGCGGGGCTAGCGGGAGTAGGACCGGGGAGCTGTTTTTT.

This CDR3 reads CASSRYNEQFF. DNA for the CDR3: TGTGCCAGCAGCCGTTACAATGAGCAGTTCTTC. V and J are TRBV7-2 and TRBJ2-1; D call uncertain. The V end lost 5 bases, the J end lost 4 bases, and 3 bases lay between the germline ends. This CDR3 region has 11 residues. CDR1 and CDR2 (germline): SGHTA, FQGNSA. Complete variable domain (other parts from reference TRBV7-2 and TRBJ2-1): GAGVSQSPSNKVTEKGKDVELRCDPISGHTALYWYRQSLGQGLEFLIYFQGNSAPDKSGLPSDRFSAERTGGSVSTLTIQRTQQEDSAVYLCASSRYNEQFFGPGTRLTVL.

This rearrangement joins TRBV27 to TRBJ2-3; D is perhaps TRBD1 (5 bases). Trimming took 1 base from V and 0 from J, leaving 11 bases between them. CDR1 is MNHEY and CDR2 is SMNVEV in the germline V gene (reference sequence). This CDR3 region has 16 residues. The CDR3 DNA reads TGTGCCAGCAGTTTATTAAAGGACAAAAGCACAGATACGCAGTATTTT. It yields the protein CASSLLKDKSTDTQYF.

This clone was observed once. The genes are TRBV7-2 and TRBJ2-4; TRBD2 is a possible D gene (5 bases). The ends were cut back, 3 bases at V and 8 bases at J, with 5 bases in the middle. Germline V gene sequence: CDR1 SGHTA, CDR2 FQGNSA. The CDR3 length is 11 residues. The CDR3 sequence: CASSFGDIQYF. In DNA form, the CDR3 reads TGTGCCAGCAGCTTCGGGGACATTCAGTACTTC.

The CDR3 loop reads CASSLQISDGYTF. The CDR3 coding sequence is TGTGCCAGCTCACTGCAAATTTCGGATGGCTACACCTTC. V usage is TRBV18 and J usage is TRBJ1-2, with D uncertain. This CDR3 is built from 13 residues. Between the trimmed V and J ends, which lost 4 bases and 6 bases, there was a span of 12 bases. Germline V gene sequence: CDR1 KGHSH, CDR2 LQKENI.

The chain has TRBV2 and TRBJ2-2, with D possibly matching TRBD1 (6 bases). Per germline, CDR1 SNHLY and CDR2 FYNNEI. Trimming shortened V by 5 bases and J by 7 bases, and 14 bases separated the two germline ends. The CDR3 runs to 14 residues. In DNA form, the CDR3 reads TGTGCCAGCAGTCGACAGGAGGCCATCGGGGAGCTGTTTTTT. This translates into CASSRQEAIGELFF.

The chain recombines TRBV18 with TRBJ2-1; the match to TRBD1 covers 7 bases. V dropped 1 base and J dropped 7; count of bases not matched to a gene: 7. CDR3 length: 15 residues. The V gene's germline CDR1 is KGHSH and CDR2 LQKENI. In nucleotides, the CDR3 is TGTGCCAGCTCACCACAGGGGGCGAGAGGGAATGAGCAGTTCTTC. This encodes CASSPQGARGNEQFF.

The chain couples TRBV29-1 to TRBJ1-1; TRBD1 aligns across 7 bases. The CDR3 runs to 12 residues. V shed 6 bases, J shed 3 bases, and the junction held 4 bases outside the gene matches. Germline lookup yields CDR1 SQVTM and CDR2 ANQGSEA. The CDR3 reads CSVGGQYTEAFF. CDR3 in DNA: TGCAGCGTGGGGGGACAGTACACTGAAGCTTTCTTT. The full variable domain, its missing parts supplied by reference TRBV29-1 and TRBJ1-1, is SAVISQKPSRDICQRGTSLTIQCQVDSQVTMMFWYRQQPGQSLTLIATANQGSEATYESGFVIDKFPISRPNLTFSTLTVSNMSPEDSSIYLCSVGGQYTEAFFGQGTRLTVV.

The chain carries TRBV27 and TRBJ1-1; TRBD1 agrees at 8 bases. The CDR3 consists of 12 residues. V lost 5 bases to trimming and J lost 11 bases; unmatched junction nucleotides: 7. CDR1 is MNHEY and CDR2 is SMNVEV in the germline V gene (reference sequence). CDR3 sequence reads: CASSQYRGRAFF. The CDR3 DNA reads TGTGCCAGCAGTCAATACAGGGGGAGGGCTTTCTTT.

The J gene is TRBJ2-5, the V gene TRBV27, with D possibly matching TRBD2 (5 bases). The CDR3 contains 13 residues. CDR1 is MNHEY and CDR2 is SMNVEV in the germline V gene (reference sequence). Trimming took off 9 bases at V and 1 base at J, with 12 bases between the two ends. CDR3 loop: CASKGSLQETQYF. Written as DNA, the CDR3 is TGTGCCAGTAAAGGGAGCCTCCAAGAGACCCAGTACTTC.

The rearrangement uses TRBV7-2 and TRBJ2-5; tentative D call: TRBD2 (5 bases). Trimming left V 1 base short and J 5 bases short, with 8 bases between. CDR1 is SGHTA, CDR2 FQGNSA, per germline. The CDR3 is made up of 13 amino acids. CDR3 nucleotide sequence: TGTGCCAGCAGCTTAGGAGGGAAGGAGACCCAGTACTTC. It translates to CASSLGGKETQYF.

In its sample, this clone was seen a few times. The chain recombines TRBV10-2 with TRBJ1-3; maybe TRBD1 (5 bases). V was pared by 3 bases and J by 0 bases, with 6 bases between. In germline, CDR1 is WSHSY, CDR2 SAAADI. The CDR3 is 14 amino acids. The CDR3 region is CASSDRASGNTIYF. In DNA form, the CDR3 reads TGCGCCAGCAGTGACAGGGCCTCTGGAAACACCATATATTTT.

V and J are TRBV7-9 and TRBJ1-5; D unclear. Germline CDR1 reads SEHNR; CDR2 reads FQNEAQ (reference sequence). The V and J ends lost 5 bases and 0 bases respectively, with 14 bases between them. The CDR3 length is 16 residues. The CDR3 bases are TGTGCCAGCAGCCACAATGTTGAGGGTAGCAATCAGCCCCAGCATTTT. Translating it yields CASSHNVEGSNQPQHF.

The chain carries TRBV6-6 and TRBJ1-2; D is unclear. The germline V gene has CDR1 MNHNY and CDR2 SVGAGI (reference sequence). The CDR3 is 14 residues long. V dropped 5 bases and J dropped 4 bases, with 14 bases sitting between them. The CDR3 spells CASSPGHRVYGYTF. In DNA, the CDR3 is TGTGCCAGCAGTCCTGGGCACAGAGTCTATGGCTACACCTTC.

The chain employs TRBV7-2 and TRBJ2-7; D is uncertain. Germline CDR1 and CDR2: SGHTA and FQGNSA. This CDR3 comprises 14 residues. The germline V and J ends were trimmed by 3 bases and 5 bases, with 14 bases remaining between them. CDR3 sequence reads: CASSFSVVPHEQYF. CDR3 sequence (DNA): TGTGCCAGCAGCTTTAGTGTAGTGCCCCACGAGCAGTACTTC.

The J gene is TRBJ2-3, the V gene TRBV29-1; 8 nucleotides line up with TRBD1. Germline CDR1 is SQVTM and CDR2 is ANQGSEA. The CDR3 has 13 amino acids. The trim removed 4 bases at V and 2 bases at J, leaving 2 bases unmatched. CDR3 coding DNA: TGCAGCGTTGGGGGACAGGCCACAGATACGCAGTATTTT. Translated: CSVGGQATDTQYF.

This clone appeared a single time. The chain couples TRBV28 to TRBJ1-6, with D perhaps matching TRBD1 (6 bases). The germline V gene encodes CDR1 MDHEN and CDR2 SYDVKM. V was cut by 7 bases and J by 7 bases, with 17 bases left in between. The CDR3 is 15 residues long. CDR3 amino acids: CASIPATGTNSPLHF. Here the CDR3 DNA reads TGTGCCAGCATTCCGGCTACAGGGACGAATTCACCCCTCCACTTT.

This chain joins TRBV29-1 and TRBJ1-2; 9 positions agree with TRBD1. The CDR3 contains 12 residues. Germline values: CDR1 SQVTM, CDR2 ANQGSEA. J was trimmed by 5 bases and V by 7 bases; bases with no gene match: 5. The CDR3 sequence is CSGKTGGYGYTF. CDR3 nucleotide sequence: TGCAGCGGTAAGACAGGGGGATATGGCTACACCTTC.

This chain joins TRBV5-1 and TRBJ1-1, with TRBD1 identical over 7 bases. Germline CDR1 and CDR2: SGHRS and YFSETQ. The junction had 13 bases not matched to a gene; V was cut back by 0 bases and J by 5 bases. The CDR3 sequence is 17 residues long. The CDR3 sequence: CASSLGAVGGLVTEAFF. The CDR3 region has the DNA TGCGCCAGCAGCTTGGGGGCGGTAGGGGGCTTAGTGACTGAAGCTTTCTTT.

This clone appeared a single time. V and J are TRBV19 and TRBJ2-2; 15 bases are a match to TRBD2. The germline V gene has CDR1 LNHDA and CDR2 SQIVND (reference sequence). The V gene end was trimmed by 5 bases and the J gene end by 5 bases; junction bases not matched to a gene: 15. This CDR3 has 20 amino acids. CDR3 loop: CASSSRTSGRAGPRTGELFF. Here the CDR3 DNA reads TGTGCCAGTAGTTCCCGGACTAGCGGGAGGGCGGGGCCCCGTACCGGGGAGCTGTTTTTT.

The V call is TRBV29-1, the J call TRBJ1-4; 7 bases fit TRBD1. The CDR3 contains 13 residues. Germline CDR1 and CDR2: SQVTM and ANQGSEA. V lost 6 bases, J lost 3 bases, and 4 bases stayed unmatched. The CDR3 sequence is CSVRGIPNEKLFF. The CDR3 DNA reads as TGCAGCGTCAGGGGGATCCCTAATGAAAAACTGTTTTTT.

The rearrangement links TRBV15 to TRBJ1-3; TRBD1 agrees at 7 bases. V lost 5 bases to trimming and J lost 4 bases; unmatched junction nucleotides: 5. Germline V gene data show CDR1 as LNHNV and CDR2 as YYDKDF (reference sequence). This CDR3 region has 14 residues. The CDR3 nucleotides are TGTGCCACCAGCGCAACAGGGGCAGGAAACACCATATATTTT. This gives the protein CATSATGAGNTIYF. The entire variable domain, with the rest obtained from reference TRBV15 and TRBJ1-3, is as follows: DAMVIQNPRYQVTQFGKPVTLSCSQTLNHNVMYWYQQKSSQAPKLLFHYYDKDFNNEADTPDNFQSRRPNTSFCFLDIRSPGLGDTAMYLCATSATGAGNTIYFGEGSWLTVV.

This chain links TRBV28 with TRBJ1-1; D is unresolved. Trimming shortened V by 6 bases and J by 7 bases, and 12 bases separated the two germline ends. This CDR3 contains 12 residues. The V gene's germline CDR1 is MDHEN and CDR2 SYDVKM. CDR3 DNA: TGTGCCAGCAGCTCTATGCCCAATGAAGCTTTCTTT. Its protein is CASSSMPNEAFF.

The V call is TRBV5-1, the J call TRBJ1-1; D not certain. V gave up 4 bases and J gave up 1 base, with 8 bases separating them. The CDR3 has 13 residues. Per germline, CDR1 SGHRS and CDR2 YFSETQ. As DNA, the CDR3 is TGCGCCAGCAGCGGGCAGGAGAACACTGAAGCTTTCTTT. Translating it yields CASSGQENTEAFF.

The gene calls are TRBV19 and TRBJ1-2; D gene uncertain. The germline CDR1 and CDR2 sequences are LNHDA and SQIVND (reference sequence). The CDR3 sequence is 13 residues long. V lost 0 bases and J 6 bases, leaving 8 bases between the germline ends. The CDR3 DNA sequence: TGTGCCAGTAGTATAGATGTCCAGGATGGCTACACCTTC. Residues: CASSIDVQDGYTF. Full variable domain (rest looked up from reference TRBV19 and TRBJ1-2): DGGITQSPKYLFRKEGQNVTLSCEQNLNHDAMYWYRQDPGQGLRLIYYSQIVNDFQKGDIAEGYSVSREKKESFPLTVTSAQKNPTAFYLCASSIDVQDGYTFGSGTRLTVV.

The chain uses TRBV27 and TRBJ2-1; 7 bases fit TRBD2. V gave up 6 bases and J gave up 4 bases; unmatched junction bases: 9. This CDR3 region has 15 residues. Germline V gene data show CDR1 as MNHEY and CDR2 as SMNVEV (reference sequence). The CDR3: CASSRGGDWYNEQFF. The CDR3 DNA reads as TGTGCCAGCAGCCGCGGGGGAGATTGGTACAATGAGCAGTTCTTC.